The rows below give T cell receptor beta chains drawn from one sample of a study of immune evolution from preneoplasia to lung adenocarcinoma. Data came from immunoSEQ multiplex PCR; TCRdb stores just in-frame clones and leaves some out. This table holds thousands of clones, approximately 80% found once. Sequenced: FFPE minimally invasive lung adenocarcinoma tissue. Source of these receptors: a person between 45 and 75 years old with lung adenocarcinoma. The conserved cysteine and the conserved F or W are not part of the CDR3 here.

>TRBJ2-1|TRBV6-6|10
ASTVAYNEQF
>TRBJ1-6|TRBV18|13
ASSPLDSYNSPLH
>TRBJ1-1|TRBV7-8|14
ASSLGVGGRTTEAF
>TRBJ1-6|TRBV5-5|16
ASSLWGLASSYNSPLH
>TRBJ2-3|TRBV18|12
ASSAGTQGDTQY
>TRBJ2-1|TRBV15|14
ATSRGGGGDYNEQF
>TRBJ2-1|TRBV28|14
ASSLSSGGPYNEQF
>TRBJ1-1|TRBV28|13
ASSLSGTLNTEAF
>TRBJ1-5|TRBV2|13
ASSVDGANNQPQH
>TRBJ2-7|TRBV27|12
ASSPQGGVDEQY
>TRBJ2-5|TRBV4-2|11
ASSHGVGETQY
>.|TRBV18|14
ASSPQPSGGSYEQY
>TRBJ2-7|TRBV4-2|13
ASQTSGEGYYEQY
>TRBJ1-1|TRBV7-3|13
ASSLVGYGNTEAF
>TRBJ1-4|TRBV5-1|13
ASSDRTALNEKLF
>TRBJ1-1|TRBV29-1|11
SVEASPNTEAF
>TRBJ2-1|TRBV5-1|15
ASSLERALSSYNEQF
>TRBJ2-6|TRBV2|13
ASRGGASGANVLT
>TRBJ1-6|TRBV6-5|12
ASSVGQYNSPLH
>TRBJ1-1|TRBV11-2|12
ASSPGQGGTEAF
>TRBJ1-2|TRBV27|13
ASSPNTGVDYGYT
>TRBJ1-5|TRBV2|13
ASRAEDSDNQPQH
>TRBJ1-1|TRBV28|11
ASSLSLLGEAF
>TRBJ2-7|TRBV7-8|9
ASSAGTEQY
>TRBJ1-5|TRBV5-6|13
ASSLGPIGNQPQH
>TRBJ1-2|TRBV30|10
AWSEEYRGYT
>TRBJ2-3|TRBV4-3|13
ASSQTYYRPDTQY
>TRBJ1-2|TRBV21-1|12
ASSIRTGEHGYT
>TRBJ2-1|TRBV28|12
ASVGTGGYNEQF
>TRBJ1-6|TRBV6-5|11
ASSYSRGSPLH
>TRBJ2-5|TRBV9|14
ASSFGLAGRQETQY
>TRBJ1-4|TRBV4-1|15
ASSQDGGEITNEKLF
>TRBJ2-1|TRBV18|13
ASSPPGRGNNEQF
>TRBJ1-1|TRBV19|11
ASSFGQSYEAF
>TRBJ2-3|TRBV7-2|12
ASSFLDPTDTQY
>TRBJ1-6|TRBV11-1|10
ASSLLGSPLH
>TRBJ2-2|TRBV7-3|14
ASSSFGQGATGELF
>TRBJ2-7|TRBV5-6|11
ASSLTHSYEQY
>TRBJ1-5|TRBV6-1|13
ASSETTGGGQPQH
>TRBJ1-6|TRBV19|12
ASSTDRRGTPLH
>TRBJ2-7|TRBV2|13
ASSGTSGTSYEQY
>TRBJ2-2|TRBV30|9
AWSLNGELF
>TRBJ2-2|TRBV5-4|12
ASSLTLDSGELF
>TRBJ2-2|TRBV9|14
ASSVDWGWNTGELF
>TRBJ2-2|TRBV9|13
ASSAQRPGTGELF
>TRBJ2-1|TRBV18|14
ASSPPTSGGYNEQF
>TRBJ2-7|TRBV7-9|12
ASSGWIDPYEQY
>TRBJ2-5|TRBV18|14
ASSPTQREGQETQY
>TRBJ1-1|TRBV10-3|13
AISVTGGLNTEAF
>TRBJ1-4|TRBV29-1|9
SVLGGEKLF
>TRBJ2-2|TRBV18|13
ASSPETFNTGELF